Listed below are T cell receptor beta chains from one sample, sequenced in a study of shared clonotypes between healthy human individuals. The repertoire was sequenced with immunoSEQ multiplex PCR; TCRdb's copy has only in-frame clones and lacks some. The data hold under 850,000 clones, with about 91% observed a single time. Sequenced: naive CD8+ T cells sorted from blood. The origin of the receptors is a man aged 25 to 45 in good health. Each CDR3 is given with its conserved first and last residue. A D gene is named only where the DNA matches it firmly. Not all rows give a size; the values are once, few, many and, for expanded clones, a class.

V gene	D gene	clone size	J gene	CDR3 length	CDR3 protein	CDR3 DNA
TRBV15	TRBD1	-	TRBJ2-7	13	CATSRGTGPEQYF	TGTGCCACCAGCAGAGGGACAGGGCCCGAGCAGTACTTC
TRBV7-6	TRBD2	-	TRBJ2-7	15	CASSLEVAGGYEQYF	TGTGCCAGCAGCTTAGAGGTAGCGGGAGGCTACGAGCAGTACTTC
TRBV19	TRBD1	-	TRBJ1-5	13	CASSIRGQEPQHF	TGTGCCAGTAGTATTAGGGGGCAAGAGCCCCAGCATTTT
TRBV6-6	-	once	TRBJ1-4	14	CASSSAAANEKLFF	TGTGCCAGCAGTTCAGCAGCGGCTAATGAAAAACTGTTTTTT
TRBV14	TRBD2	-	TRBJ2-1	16	CASSQEGGLAYNEQFF	TGTGCCAGCAGCCAAGAGGGGGGACTAGCCTACAATGAGCAGTTCTTC
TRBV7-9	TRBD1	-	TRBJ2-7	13	CASSNRDSLEQYF	TGTGCCAGCAGCAACCGGGACAGTCTCGAGCAGTACTTC
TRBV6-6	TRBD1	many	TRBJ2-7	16	CASSYSGTGYAYEQYF	TGTGCCAGCAGTTACTCGGGGACAGGCTACGCCTACGAGCAGTACTTC
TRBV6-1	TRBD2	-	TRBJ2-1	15	CASSARSSGIGEQFF	TGTGCCAGCAGTGCCAGGTCTAGCGGGATTGGTGAGCAGTTCTTC
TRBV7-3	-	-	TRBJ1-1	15	CASSLAQGGNTEAFF	TGTGCCAGCAGCTTAGCCCAGGGCGGGAACACTGAAGCTTTCTTT
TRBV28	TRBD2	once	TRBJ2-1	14	CASSFAGGGFEQFF	TGTGCCAGCAGTTTTGCGGGAGGGGGGTTTGAGCAGTTCTTC
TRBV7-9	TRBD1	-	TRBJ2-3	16	CASSFQPGQGLSTQYF	TGTGCCAGCAGCTTTCAACCGGGACAGGGGTTAAGCACGCAGTATTTT
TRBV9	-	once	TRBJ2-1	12	CASSVGDPEQFF	TGTGCCAGCAGCGTAGGGGATCCCGAGCAGTTCTTC
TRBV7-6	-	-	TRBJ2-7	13	CASSFGQTYEQYF	TGTGCCAGCAGCTTCGGCCAGACCTACGAGCAGTACTTC
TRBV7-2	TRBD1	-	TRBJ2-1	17	CASSKAPGTEIYNEQFF	TGTGCCAGCAGCAAAGCCCCCGGGACAGAGATCTACAATGAGCAGTTCTTC
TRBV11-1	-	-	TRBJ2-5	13	CASSRWGEETQYF	TGTGCCAGCAGCCGCTGGGGGGAAGAGACCCAGTACTTC
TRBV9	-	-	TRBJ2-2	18	CASSVRGGNFGPTGELFF	TGTGCCAGCAGCGTACGGGGTGGGAACTTCGGACCCACCGGGGAGCTGTTTTTT
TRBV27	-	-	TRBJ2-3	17	CASTHLRTGRRTDTQYF	TGTGCCAGCACCCACCTGCGTACAGGGAGGCGTACAGATACGCAGTATTTT
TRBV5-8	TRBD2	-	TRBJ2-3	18	CASSLYLAGLKTGDTQYF	TGTGCCAGCAGCTTGTACCTAGCGGGACTCAAGACGGGAGATACGCAGTATTTT
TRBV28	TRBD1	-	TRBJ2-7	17	CASSSSHRGNPYYEQYF	TGTGCCAGCAGTTCGTCCCACAGGGGAAACCCATACTACGAGCAGTACTTC
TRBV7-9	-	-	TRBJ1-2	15	CASSLVMAGASGYTF	TGTGCCAGCAGCTTAGTGATGGCAGGGGCCAGTGGCTACACCTTC
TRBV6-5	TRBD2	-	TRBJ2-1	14	CASKRLAEYNEQFF	TGTGCCAGTAAAAGACTAGCGGAATACAATGAGCAGTTCTTC
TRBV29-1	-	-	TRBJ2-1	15	CSVEGGTGSYNEQFF	TGCAGCGTTGAGGGTGGGACCGGCTCCTACAATGAGCAGTTCTTC
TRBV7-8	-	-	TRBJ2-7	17	CASSVPRGQGGVYEQYF	TGTGCCAGCAGCGTCCCCCGGGGGCAGGGTGGCGTTTACGAGCAGTACTTC
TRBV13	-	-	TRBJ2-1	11	CASSFRNEQFF	TGTGCCAGCAGCTTCCGGAATGAGCAGTTCTTC
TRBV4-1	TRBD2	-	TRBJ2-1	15	CASSPGLDSYNEQFF	TGCGCCAGCAGCCCCGGACTAGACTCCTACAATGAGCAGTTCTTC
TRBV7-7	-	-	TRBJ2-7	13	CARRQWTDPEQYF	TGTGCTAGAAGACAATGGACGGACCCCGAGCAGTACTTC
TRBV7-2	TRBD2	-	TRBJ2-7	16	CASSLEFGLGIYEQYF	TGTGCCAGCAGCTTAGAATTCGGACTAGGGATCTACGAGCAGTACTTC
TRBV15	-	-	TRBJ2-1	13	CATSRDSPVEQFF	TGTGCCACCAGCAGAGATAGTCCGGTTGAGCAGTTCTTC
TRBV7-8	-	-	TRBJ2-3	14	CASRLRGPTDTQYF	TGTGCCAGCAGGTTGAGAGGTCCTACAGATACGCAGTATTTT
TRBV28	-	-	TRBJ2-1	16	CASSPRGKVGPNEQFF	TGTGCCAGCAGTCCCCGGGGTAAAGTAGGGCCAAATGAGCAGTTCTTC
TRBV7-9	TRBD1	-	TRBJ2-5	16	CASSLDHGTGRETQYF	TGTGCCAGCAGCTTAGACCATGGGACAGGGAGAGAGACCCAGTACTTC
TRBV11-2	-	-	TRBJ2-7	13	CASSTGQPYEQYF	TGTGCCAGCAGCACCGGACAGCCCTACGAGCAGTACTTC
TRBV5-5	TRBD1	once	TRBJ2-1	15	CASSFGTGNLDEQFF	TGTGCCAGCAGCTTCGGGACAGGGAATCTTGATGAGCAGTTCTTC
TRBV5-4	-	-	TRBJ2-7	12	CASGDNSYEQYF	TGTGCCAGCGGGGACAACTCCTACGAGCAGTACTTC
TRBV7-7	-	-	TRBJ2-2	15	CASSPVQAESGELFF	TGTGCTAGCAGCCCTGTACAGGCCGAATCCGGGGAGCTGTTTTTT
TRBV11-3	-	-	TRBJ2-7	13	CASSPGRTYEQYF	TGTGCCAGCAGCCCAGGACGGACCTACGAGCAGTACTTC
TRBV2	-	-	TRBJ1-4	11	CASQGSEKLFF	TGTGCCAGCCAGGGGAGTGAAAAACTGTTTTTT
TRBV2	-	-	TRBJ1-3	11	CLLGSGNTIYF	TGCCTCCTGGGTTCTGGAAACACCATATATTTT
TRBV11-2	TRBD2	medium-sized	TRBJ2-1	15	CASSFWGGSLDEQFF	TGTGCCAGCAGCTTCTGGGGCGGGAGTTTGGATGAGCAGTTCTTC
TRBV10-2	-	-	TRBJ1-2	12	CASSDRGPGYTF	TGCGCCAGCAGTGACCGGGGACCGGGCTACACCTTC
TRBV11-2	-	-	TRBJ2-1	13	CASSLGFLYEQFF	TGTGCCAGCAGCTTAGGCTTTTTGTATGAGCAGTTCTTC
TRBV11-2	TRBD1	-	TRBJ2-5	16	CASSSSRGGTGGTQYF	TGTGCCAGCAGCTCTAGTCGGGGCGGGACAGGGGGGACCCAGTACTTC
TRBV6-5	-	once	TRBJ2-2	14	CASSYRDRTGELFF	TGTGCCAGCAGTTACAGGGACCGCACCGGGGAGCTGTTTTTT
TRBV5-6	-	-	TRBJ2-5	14	CASSLVRVPETQYF	TGTGCCAGCAGCTTGGTCCGGGTTCCAGAGACCCAGTACTTC
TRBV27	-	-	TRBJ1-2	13	CASSPESRDGYTF	TGTGCCAGCAGTCCGGAAAGCAGAGATGGCTACACCTTC
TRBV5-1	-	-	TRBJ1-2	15	CASSLEPGSNYGYTF	TGCGCCAGCAGCTTGGAGCCGGGATCTAACTATGGCTACACCTTC
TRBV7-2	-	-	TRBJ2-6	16	CASSLDSSSGANVLTF	TGTGCCAGCAGCTTGGACAGCAGCTCTGGGGCCAACGTCCTGACTTTC
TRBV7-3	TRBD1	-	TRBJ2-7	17	CATQQHQSGQGAYEQYF	TGTGCCACCCAGCAGCATCAAAGCGGACAGGGGGCGTACGAGCAGTACTTC
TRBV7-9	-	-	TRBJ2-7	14	CASSLEGRNYEQYF	TGTGCCAGCAGCTTAGAAGGAAGAAACTACGAGCAGTACTTC
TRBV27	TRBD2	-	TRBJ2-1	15	CASSLVGGRGNEQFF	TGTGCCAGCAGTTTAGTGGGAGGGCGGGGGAATGAGCAGTTCTTC
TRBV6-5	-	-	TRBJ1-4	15	CASSYSGGRREKLFF	TGTGCCAGCAGTTACTCCGGGGGGCGCCGGGAAAAACTGTTTTTT
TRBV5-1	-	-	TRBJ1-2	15	CASSRRPDTNYGYTF	TGCGCCAGCAGCAGGAGACCCGATACTAACTATGGCTACACCTTC
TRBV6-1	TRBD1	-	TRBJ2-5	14	CASSVRDRKETQYF	TGTGCCAGCAGTGTTCGGGACAGGAAAGAGACCCAGTACTTC
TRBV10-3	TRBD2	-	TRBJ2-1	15	CAISPSGGRVNEQFF	TGTGCCATCAGTCCTTCGGGGGGGCGGGTCAATGAGCAGTTCTTC
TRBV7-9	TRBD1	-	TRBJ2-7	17	CASSLGGPQGAPYEQYF	TGTGCCAGCAGCTTAGGGGGGCCACAGGGGGCGCCCTACGAGCAGTACTTC